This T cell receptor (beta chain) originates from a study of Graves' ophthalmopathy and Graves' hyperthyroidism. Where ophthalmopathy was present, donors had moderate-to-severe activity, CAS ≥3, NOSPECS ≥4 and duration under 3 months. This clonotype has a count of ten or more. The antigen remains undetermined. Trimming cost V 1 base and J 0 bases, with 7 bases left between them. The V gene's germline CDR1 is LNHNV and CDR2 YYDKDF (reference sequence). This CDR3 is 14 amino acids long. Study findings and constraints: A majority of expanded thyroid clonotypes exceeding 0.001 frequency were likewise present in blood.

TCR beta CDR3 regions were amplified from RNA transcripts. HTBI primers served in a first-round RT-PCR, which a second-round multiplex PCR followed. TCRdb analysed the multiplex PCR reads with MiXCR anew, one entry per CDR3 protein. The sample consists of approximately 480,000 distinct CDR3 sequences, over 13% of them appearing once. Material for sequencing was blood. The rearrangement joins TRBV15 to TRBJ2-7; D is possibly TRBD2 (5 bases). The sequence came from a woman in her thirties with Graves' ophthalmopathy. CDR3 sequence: CATSRVAGSYEQYF. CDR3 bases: TGTGCCACCAGCAGAGTGGCGGGCTCCTACGAGCAGTACTTC.